Below, 14 T cell receptor beta chains from the same sample are listed, as sequenced in a study of blood T cells in healthy people across ages. For the second PCR, which ran for about 6 to 12 cycles, a sample-barcoded 5' primer and a J-beta primer mix were used. TCRdb ran MiXCR on the 5' RACE reads and lists one entry per CDR3 protein. The table has about 640,000 distinct CDR3 sequences, approximately 50% seen once. What was sequenced was blood. These receptors were taken from a man in his sixties in good health.

V and J are TRBV10-3 and TRBJ2-5; tentative D call: TRBD1 (6 bases). The CDR3 has 16 amino acids. Trimming stripped 0 bases from V and 0 bases from J, with 11 bases between. Germline values: CDR1 ENHRY, CDR2 SYGVKD. The CDR3 region has the DNA TGTGCCATCAGTGAGTCGGGCAGGGGTAACCAAGAGACCCAGTACTTC. It yields the protein CAISESGRGNQETQYF.

There are many counts of this clonotype. The chain uses TRBV20-1 and TRBJ1-6; 10 nucleotides match TRBD1. Germline V CDR1 and CDR2: DFQATT, SNEGSKA (reference sequence). This CDR3 comprises 13 residues. Trimming at V came to 7 bases and at J to 7 bases, leaving 4 bases not matched to a gene. Written as DNA, the CDR3 is TGCAGTGGACAGGGGGCGGGGAATTCACCCCTCCACTTT. Translation gives CSGQGAGNSPLHF.

Note on this clonotype: Mismatch with germline at one junction end may stem from a read error. The chain carries TRBV5-1 and TRBJ2-6, with TRBD1 identical over 7 bases. The CDR3 has 14 amino acids. From germline, CDR1 is SGHRS and CDR2 YFSETQ. CDR3 amino acids: CASRLDRGANVLTF. The CDR3 region has the DNA TGCGCCAGCAGGTTGGACAGGGGGGCCAACGTCCTGACTTTC.

DNA for the CDR3: TGCGCCAGCAGCTTGGGGGGGGCCGCGATGAATGAGCAGTTCTTC. Encoded protein: CASSLGGAAMNEQFF. The rearrangement uses TRBV5-1 and TRBJ2-1; possibly TRBD1 or TRBD2 for D (6 bases each). Deletions cut 0 bases from V and 7 bases from J, with 14 bases between. The CDR3 is 15 residues long. Germline CDR1 and CDR2: SGHRS and YFSETQ.

This rearrangement joins TRBV12-3 or TRBV12-4 to TRBJ1-4; no reliable D call. The CDR3 spans 12 residues. Trimming shortened V by 1 base and J by 14 bases, and 11 bases separated the two germline ends. The chain's CDR3 is CASSLVVGRLFF. In DNA, the CDR3 is TGTGCCAGCAGTTTAGTAGTCGGGAGGCTGTTTTTT.

This clonotype was seen more than once but under ten times. This chain joins TRBV6-5 and TRBJ1-2; D is ambiguous. Germline assignment: CDR1 MNHEY and CDR2 SVGAGI. Trimming removed 2 bases from V and 2 bases from J, with 6 bases in between. CDR3 length equals 13 residues. This CDR3 is CASSYTGNYGYTF. The CDR3 DNA is TGTGCCAGCAGTTACACGGGGAACTATGGCTACACCTTC.

J is TRBJ2-3 and V is TRBV10-3, with D possibly TRBD2 on 6 matching bases. The CDR3 sequence is 14 residues long. The germline V and J ends were trimmed by 4 bases and 1 base, with 9 bases remaining between them. Germline CDR1 ENHRY, CDR2 SYGVKD. The CDR3 nucleotides are TGTGCCATCAGTGGGCGGGAAGGCACAGATACGCAGTATTTT. It codes for CAISGREGTDTQYF.

The rearrangement links TRBV25-1 to TRBJ2-7; D tentatively fits TRBD1 or TRBD2 (8 bases each). The J call may not be correct, given that the DNA end is closer to TRBJ2-5. Germline CDR1 MGHDK, CDR2 SYGVNS. This CDR3 spans 16 amino acids. This chain's CDR3 is CASSVAGQVNTGTQYF. The CDR3 nucleotides are TGTGCCAGCAGTGTAGCGGGACAGGTCAACACGGGGACCCAGTACTTC.

This clonotype has just a few counts. The chain is built from TRBV27 and TRBJ2-1; D ambiguous. Trimming cost V 6 bases and J 3 bases, with 12 bases left between them. Germline loops: CDR1 MNHEY, CDR2 SMNVEV (reference sequence). The CDR3 totals 14 residues. The CDR3 loop reads CASSAGPHYNEQFF. CDR3 nucleotides: TGTGCCAGCAGCGCCGGGCCTCACTACAATGAGCAGTTCTTC.

This clonotype was found a few times. CDR3 nucleotide sequence: TGCAGTGTGGGCACCCGAGGAGTGACCCAGTACTTC. This gives the protein CSVGTRGVTQYF. The rearrangement joins TRBV20-1 to TRBJ2-7; D is ambiguous. The J call is in doubt because the DNA end fits TRBJ2-5 better. CDR3 length: 12 amino acids. CDR1 is DFQATT and CDR2 is SNEGSKA in the germline V gene (reference sequence).

The V and J genes are TRBV12-3 or TRBV12-4 and TRBJ2-1; D remains ambiguous. V lost 6 bases and J lost 2, with 8 bases in between. CDR3 length: 13 residues. CDR3 sequence: CASSNDTYNEQFF. DNA for the CDR3: TGTGCCAGCAGCAACGACACCTACAATGAGCAGTTCTTC.

This chain connects TRBV20-1 to TRBJ2-5; 11 nucleotides agree with TRBD2. Germline V gene sequence: CDR1 DFQATT, CDR2 SNEGSKA (reference sequence). The CDR3 totals 14 residues. J was trimmed by 5 bases and V by 3 bases; bases with no gene match: 5. The chain's CDR3 is CSASSGGVLETQYF. The CDR3 DNA reads as TGCAGTGCTAGTAGCGGGGGGGTGTTGGAGACCCAGTACTTC.

V usage is TRBV12-3 or TRBV12-4 and J usage is TRBJ2-1, with 8 bases aligning to TRBD1. The ends lost 7 bases at V and 4 bases at J; junction bases unmatched: 9. The CDR3 sequence is 15 residues long. The CDR3 spells CASTLLTGAYNEQFF. For the CDR3, the DNA is TGTGCCAGCACCCTCCTGACAGGGGCTTACAATGAGCAGTTCTTC.

This chain uses TRBV28 with TRBJ1-4, with TRBD1 identical over 7 bases. The CDR3 is made up of 14 amino acids. Germline V CDR1 and CDR2: MDHEN, SYDVKM. V dropped 6 bases and J dropped 3; count of bases not matched to a gene: 4. CDR3 bases: TGTGCCAGCAGGCAGGGGGGATCTAATGAAAAACTGTTTTTT. Protein: CASRQGGSNEKLFF.